This T cell receptor (beta chain) is from a study of cytomegalovirus exposure and HLA in healthy donors. This CDR3 contains 14 residues. V was pared by 7 bases and J by 0 bases, with 12 bases between. From germline, CDR1 is SNHLY and CDR2 FYNNEI. General study findings and limits: Many donors carried some public TCRs, although rarity characterized most TCR sequences. In the 130 or so validation repertoires, about 94% of cluster scores exceeded 0, per a later analysis. Cytomegalovirus-associated status was assigned to some 160 TCR beta chains.

In regard to this clone: What it binds is unknown.

The roughly 120-subject validation cohort, separate from the roughly 700-subject first cohort, included the donors. Method: immunoSEQ multiplex PCR; TCRdb's copy keeps in-frame clones and lacks some. The sample consists of 90,000 to 130,000 clones, more than 75% of them appearing once. The receptor was isolated from a woman in her twenties or thirties in good health and CMV-seropositive. The rearrangement uses TRBV2 and TRBJ1-2; a possible D gene is TRBD1 (5 bases). The sample was PBMCs. The CDR3 DNA is TGTGCCAGCACGGGGGACGGCACTAACTATGGCTACACCTTC. This gives the protein CASTGDGTNYGYTF.